This passage covers 26 T cell receptor beta chains from one sample sequenced in a study of CD8+CD57+ T cells in acquired aplastic anemia. Sequencing was done on patients that had shown CD8+CD57+ cell expansion by flow cytometry. According to the study, genomic DNA was the template for TCR beta VDJ and CDR3 profiling. TCRdb re-derived calls from the reads in MiXCR, one entry per CDR3 protein. The sample lists 250,000 to 300,000 distinct CDR3 sequences; 45% to 65% were seen once. The sample consisted of sorted CD4+, CD8+, or CD8+CD57+ T cells (not recorded which) from PBMCs. The receptor set was obtained from a human donor with aplastic anemia.

The chain recombines TRBV6-2 or TRBV6-3 with TRBJ1-1; TRBD1 agrees at 7 bases. The CDR3 consists of 14 residues. Germline CDR1 reads MNHEY; CDR2 reads SVGEGT. V was clipped by 5 bases and J by 0 bases; unmatched bases: 3. DNA for the CDR3: TGTGCCAGCAGTGCCGGGACAGTGAACACTGAAGCTTTCTTT. This sequence encodes CASSAGTVNTEAFF.

This clonotype was observed a few times. One end of the junction does not line up with germline, which may come from a read error. V is TRBV5-1 and J is TRBJ1-5, with D hard to call. The germline gives CDR1 SGHRS, CDR2 YFSETQ. The CDR3 sequence is 14 residues long. Written as DNA, the CDR3 is TGTGCCGGCAGCCTGGAGGCGGGGTATCAGCCCCAGCATTTT. Translating gives CAGSLEAGYQPQHF. The full variable domain, in which reference TRBV5-1 and TRBJ1-5 provide the parts outside the CDR3, is KAGVTQTPRYLIKTRGQQVTLSCSPISGHRSVSWYQQTPGQGLQFLFEYFSETQRNKGNFPGRFSGRQFSNSRSEMNVSTLELGDSALYLCAGSLEAGYQPQHFGDGTRLSIL.

A word on this clonotype: It is likely a read error, because the conserved phenylalanine at the end of the CDR3 is missing. V gene TRBV20-1 combines with J gene TRBJ2-1; D ambiguous. The CDR3 totals 15 residues. Germline values: CDR1 DFQATT, CDR2 SNEGSKA (reference sequence). With 2 bases removed from V and 0 bases from J, the gap between germline ends came to 11 bases. CDR3 residues: CSARSLLNSYNEQFR. The CDR3 nucleotides are TGCAGTGCTAGATCACTCTTGAACTCCTACAATGAGCAGTTCAGA.

The chain employs TRBV24-1 and TRBJ2-5; a weak D match, TRBD1 (6 bases). Trimming cost V 3 bases and J 0 bases, with 22 bases left between them. CDR1 KGHDR and CDR2 SFDVKD come from the germline V gene. The CDR3 covers 19 residues. The CDR3 region has the DNA TGTGCCACCAGTGATCGCTCTACTCCAGGGGCTACGTACCAAGAGACCCAGTACTTC. This codes for CATSDRSTPGATYQETQYF.

Concerning this clonotype itself: One end of the junction fails to match germline, which may point to a read error. This chain joins TRBV7-9 and TRBJ2-1; D is uncertain. Germline V gene sequence: CDR1 SEHNR, CDR2 FQNEAQ (reference sequence). This CDR3 contains 18 residues. CDR3 region: CAGSPIRRGQPPPDEQFF. DNA for the CDR3: TGTGCCGGCAGCCCTATTCGGCGCGGCCAACCCCCACCGGATGAGCAGTTCTTC.

The table lists this clonotype with a few counts. The chain joins TRBV7-8 to TRBJ2-5; D remains ambiguous. Trimming pared 1 base from V and 4 bases from J, leaving 13 bases between. The CDR3 is made up of 15 amino acids. The V gene's germline CDR1 is SGHVS and CDR2 FQNEAQ. Written as DNA, the CDR3 is TGTGCCAGCAGCTTAGTCTCCGTAGTCGGAGAGACCCAGTACTTC. It codes for CASSLVSVVGETQYF.

This chain links TRBV5-1 with TRBJ2-3, with D possibly being TRBD1 or TRBD2 (5 bases each). The CDR3 is 15 amino acids. Germline assignment: CDR1 SGHRS and CDR2 YFSETQ. V lost 4 bases, J lost 0 bases, and 12 bases lay in between. The CDR3 region is CASSRGDASTDTQYF. DNA for the CDR3: TGCGCCAGCAGCCGTGGGGACGCTAGCACAGATACGCAGTATTTT.

The genes are TRBV20-1 and TRBJ1-4; 7 bases align to TRBD1. Germline lookup yields CDR1 DFQATT and CDR2 SNEGSKA (reference sequence). The CDR3 totals 13 residues. In DNA form, the CDR3 reads TGCAGCGCGAGGGGGCGCGGGGATGAAAAACTGTTTTTT. This encodes CSARGRGDEKLFF.

The V and J genes are TRBV6-1 and TRBJ1-1, with a tentative D call TRBD1 (5 bases). Germline V lookup: CDR1 MNHNS, CDR2 SASEGT. V lost 4 bases, J lost 8 bases, and 17 bases lay in between. This CDR3 region has 14 residues. DNA for the CDR3: TGTGCCAGCAGTGCACAGGTTCTGGGGGTAGAAGCTTTCTTT. Its translation is CASSAQVLGVEAFF.

V usage is TRBV20-1 and J usage is TRBJ2-7; 14 nucleotides line up with TRBD2. This CDR3 is 15 amino acids long. The germline CDR1 and CDR2 sequences are DFQATT and SNEGSKA (reference sequence). Trimming cost V 6 bases and J 2 bases; bases outside gene matches: 6. As DNA, the CDR3 is TGCAGTGCCCCGCGGACTAGCGGGGGGACCTACGAGCAGTACTTC. Its translation is CSAPRTSGGTYEQYF.

V usage is TRBV18 and J usage is TRBJ1-1; TRBD1 matches 7 bases. Germline CDR1 reads KGHSH; CDR2 reads LQKENI. With 6 bases clipped from V and 1 base from J, the junction kept 5 bases outside the gene matches. This CDR3 is built from 14 residues. Here the CDR3 reads CASSSTGTNTEAFF. CDR3 bases: TGTGCCAGCTCTTCGACAGGGACGAACACTGAAGCTTTCTTT.

The chain carries TRBV6-5 and TRBJ2-3; a weak D match, TRBD2 (6 bases). Germline V gene sequence: CDR1 MNHEY, CDR2 SVGAGI. This CDR3 region has 16 residues. With 5 bases removed from V and 4 bases from J, the gap between germline ends came to 19 bases. Here the CDR3 reads CASSIQTSAFPDTQYF. CDR3 DNA sequence: TGTGCCAGCAGTATCCAGACTAGTGCGTTCCCAGATACGCAGTATTTT.

The chain carries TRBV10-3 and TRBJ2-7; no clear D gene. Germline lookup yields CDR1 ENHRY and CDR2 SYGVKD. Trimming took off 2 bases at V and 3 bases at J, with 14 bases between the two ends. The CDR3 is 15 amino acids. CDR3 sequence: CAISEALLRYYEQYF. For the CDR3, the DNA is TGTGCCATCAGTGAGGCGCTTCTTCGCTACTACGAGCAGTACTTC.

The rearrangement joins TRBV2 to TRBJ2-5; 7 nucleotides agree with TRBD1. From germline, CDR1 is SNHLY and CDR2 FYNNEI. The CDR3 length is 13 residues. J gave up 7 bases and V 4 bases, and 6 bases lay outside the gene matches. In DNA form, the CDR3 reads TGTGCCAGCAGTGTCGACAGGGTCGGGACCCAGTACTTC. Encoded protein: CASSVDRVGTQYF.

The chain employs TRBV7-3 and TRBJ1-1, with no clear D. Germline values: CDR1 SGHTA, CDR2 FQGTGA. V lost 5 bases to trimming and J lost 0 bases, with 10 bases between them. This CDR3 comprises 14 residues. In DNA, the CDR3 is TGTGCCAGCAGCCCCAATCCCCTGAACACTGAAGCTTTCTTT. It translates to CASSPNPLNTEAFF.

The V and J genes are TRBV7-8 and TRBJ2-1; TRBD2 matches 8 bases. After removal of 1 base from V and 5 bases from J, the junction contained 7 bases not matched to a gene. Germline V gives CDR1 SGHVS, CDR2 FQNEAQ. This CDR3 is 16 amino acids long. The CDR3 spells CASSLVGLAGDNEQFF. The DNA for the CDR3 is TGTGCCAGCAGCTTAGTAGGGCTAGCGGGCGACAATGAGCAGTTCTTC. Supplemented by reference TRBV7-8 and TRBJ2-1, the full variable domain reads GAGVSQSPRYKVAKRGQDVALRCDPISGHVSLFWYQQALGQGPEFLTYFQNEAQLDKSGLPSDRFFAERPEGSVSTLKIQRTQQEDSAVYLCASSLVGLAGDNEQFFGPGTRLTVL.

This clonotype was seen repeatedly, ten times or more. The chain uses TRBV7-9 and TRBJ2-5; D uncertain. The germline CDR1 and CDR2 sequences are SEHNR and FQNEAQ (reference sequence). The CDR3 covers 12 residues. Trimming took 3 bases from V and 5 from J, leaving 7 bases between them. The CDR3, as DNA: TGTGCCAGCAGCTTTTCAACTGAGACCCAGTACTTC. As protein: CASSFSTETQYF.

The V and J genes are TRBV19 and TRBJ2-5; TRBD2 agrees at 7 bases. V was pared by 3 bases and J by 5 bases, with 12 bases of the junction left unmatched. This CDR3 is built from 16 residues. The germline V gene encodes CDR1 LNHDA and CDR2 SQIVND (reference sequence). The CDR3 loop reads CASSIGLGGERETQYF. The CDR3 coding sequence is TGTGCCAGTAGTATCGGACTAGGCGGGGAGCGGGAGACCCAGTACTTC.

This clonotype was seen a handful of times. The chain joins TRBV11-3 to TRBJ1-4; maybe TRBD1 (5 bases). Per germline, CDR1 SGHNT and CDR2 YENEEA. The CDR3 is made up of 14 amino acids. The V gene lost 5 bases and the J gene lost 5 bases, with 12 bases spanning the gap. This CDR3 reads CASSPDSRNEKLFF. CDR3 nucleotides: TGTGCCAGCAGCCCCGACAGTAGGAATGAAAAACTGTTTTTT.

This clonotype has a count of ten or more. The rearrangement links TRBV7-8 to TRBJ2-2, with 8 bases lining up with TRBD2. Per germline, CDR1 SGHVS and CDR2 FQNEAQ. The J segment lost 2 bases and the V segment lost 7 bases, leaving 6 bases of the junction unmatched. This CDR3 has 15 amino acids. The CDR3 region has the DNA TGTGCCAGCATCGAACTAGCGGTTAACACCGGGGAGCTGTTTTTT. Protein sequence: CASIELAVNTGELFF.

The genes are TRBV20-1 and TRBJ2-5, with a weak D call TRBD2 (6 bases). The ends were cut back, 0 bases at V and 1 base at J, with 12 bases in the middle. From germline, CDR1 is DFQATT and CDR2 SNEGSKA (reference sequence). This CDR3 region has 15 residues. The CDR3 protein is CSARDKWDFQETQYF. The CDR3 DNA is TGCAGTGCTAGAGATAAATGGGACTTCCAAGAGACCCAGTACTTC.

This chain joins TRBV6-2 or TRBV6-3 and TRBJ2-5; D not certain. Germline lookup yields CDR1 MNHEY and CDR2 SVGEGT. The CDR3 length is 13 residues. Trimming took 1 base from V and 2 from J, leaving 5 bases between them. The CDR3 region is CASSYLKQETQYF. DNA for the CDR3: TGTGCCAGCAGTTACTTAAAACAAGAGACCCAGTACTTC.

The chain is built from TRBV30 and TRBJ2-2; 8 bases map to TRBD2. CDR3 length equals 16 residues. Trimming removed 4 bases from V and 3 bases from J; junction bases left unmatched: 10. The germline V gene has CDR1 GTSNPN and CDR2 SVGIG (reference sequence). The CDR3 bases are TGTGCCTGGAACGGGGGGGATTTCTGGGACACCGGGGAGCTGTTTTTT. Protein sequence: CAWNGGDFWDTGELFF.

V gene TRBV19 combines with J gene TRBJ2-3; 12 bases are shared with TRBD2. The germline CDR1 and CDR2 sequences are LNHDA and SQIVND (reference sequence). After removal of 4 bases from V and 5 bases from J, the junction contained 4 bases not matched to a gene. This CDR3 spans 15 amino acids. CDR3 amino acids: CASSTSGGDGDTQYF. The DNA for the CDR3 is TGTGCCAGTAGTACTAGCGGGGGGGACGGAGATACGCAGTATTTT.

The J gene is TRBJ2-7, the V gene TRBV7-2; D is ambiguous. V was cut by 1 base and J by 5 bases, with 9 bases left in between. The germline V gene encodes CDR1 SGHTA and CDR2 FQGNSA. The CDR3 sequence is 13 residues long. The CDR3 nucleotides are TGTGCCAGCAGCTTAGTCCGGGTCAACGAGCAGTACTTC. Encoded protein: CASSLVRVNEQYF.

The V call is TRBV7-9, the J call TRBJ1-6; TRBD1 might be the D (6 bases). Germline CDR1 is SEHNR and CDR2 is FQNEAQ (reference sequence). V was shortened by 4 bases and J by 14 bases, with 18 bases between the two germline ends. The CDR3 is made up of 14 amino acids. In DNA form, the CDR3 reads TGTGCCAGCAGCTCCGGGACATCCCCCCAGGCCCTCCACTTT. Translated, it gives CASSSGTSPQALHF.